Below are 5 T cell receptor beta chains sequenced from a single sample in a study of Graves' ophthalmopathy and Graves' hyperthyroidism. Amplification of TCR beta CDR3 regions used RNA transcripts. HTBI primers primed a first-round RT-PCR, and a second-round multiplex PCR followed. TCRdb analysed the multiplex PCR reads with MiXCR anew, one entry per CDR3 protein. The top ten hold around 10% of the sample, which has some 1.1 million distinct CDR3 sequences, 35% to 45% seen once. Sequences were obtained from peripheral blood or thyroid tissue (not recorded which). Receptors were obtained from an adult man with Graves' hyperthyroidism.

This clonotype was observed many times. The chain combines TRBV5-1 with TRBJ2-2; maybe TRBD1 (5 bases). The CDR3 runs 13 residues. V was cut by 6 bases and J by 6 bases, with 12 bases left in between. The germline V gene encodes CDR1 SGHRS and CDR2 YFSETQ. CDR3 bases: TGCGCCAGCACCATTGCAGGGCCCGGGGAGCTGTTTTTT. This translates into CASTIAGPGELFF.

CDR3 coding DNA: TGCAGCGCCCTCGGGACAGGGCTCCAGCATTTT. As protein: CSALGTGLQHF. The chain is built from TRBV29-1 and TRBJ1-5; the match to TRBD1 covers 9 bases. Germline lookup yields CDR1 SQVTM and CDR2 ANQGSEA. Trimming removed 7 bases from V and 12 bases from J; junction bases left unmatched: 7. The CDR3 loop spans 11 amino acids. Looking up the rest from reference TRBV29-1 and TRBJ1-5 gives the full variable domain: SAVISQKPSRDICQRGTSLTIQCQVDSQVTMMFWYRQQPGQSLTLIATANQGSEATYESGFVIDKFPISRPNLTFSTLTVSNMSPEDSSIYLCSALGTGLQHFGDGTRLSIL.

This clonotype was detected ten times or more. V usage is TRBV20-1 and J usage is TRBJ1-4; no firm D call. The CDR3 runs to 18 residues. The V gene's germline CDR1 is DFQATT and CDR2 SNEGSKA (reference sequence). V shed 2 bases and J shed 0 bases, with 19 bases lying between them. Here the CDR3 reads CSARRWGGAGSTNEKLFF. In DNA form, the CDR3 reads TGCAGTGCTAGAAGGTGGGGTGGTGCTGGTTCAACTAATGAAAAACTGTTTTTT.

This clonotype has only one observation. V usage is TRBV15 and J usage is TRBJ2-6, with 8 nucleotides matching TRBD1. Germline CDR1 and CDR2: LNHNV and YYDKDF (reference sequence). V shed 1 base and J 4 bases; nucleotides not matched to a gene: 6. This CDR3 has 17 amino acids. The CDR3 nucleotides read TGTGCCACCAGCAGAGGGACAGGGTTAAGGGGGGCCAACGTCCTGACTTTC. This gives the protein CATSRGTGLRGANVLTF.

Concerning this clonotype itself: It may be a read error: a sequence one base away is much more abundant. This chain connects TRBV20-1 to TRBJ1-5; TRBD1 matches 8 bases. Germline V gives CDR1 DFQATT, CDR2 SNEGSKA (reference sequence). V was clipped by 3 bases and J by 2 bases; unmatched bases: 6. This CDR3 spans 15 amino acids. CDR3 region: CSASLLTGGNQPQHF. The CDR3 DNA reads TGCAGTGCTAGTCTCCTGACAGGGGGCAATCAGCCCCAGCATTTT.